These T cell receptor beta chains were read from a single sample in a study of CD8+ T cells in alopecia areata. TCRdb's table, derived via immunoSEQ multiplex PCR, lists solely in-frame clones and lacks some. The table lists 150,000 to 250,000 clones, 58% of them singletons. Material: CD4+ T cells sorted from blood, obtained at week 24, from a patient treated with tofacitinib. The receptors were gathered from a human donor with alopecia areata. Both conserved end residues are part of each CDR3. D genes are given only for firm matches. Clone size is given for some rows only: seen once, a few or many times, or a class if the clone is expanded.

size,J,V,D,CDR3,DNA
NA,TRBJ1-5,TRBV4-2,NA,CASSLGLIGDSNQPQHF,TGTGCCAGCAGCCTAGGACTAATTGGGGACAGCAATCAGCCCCAGCATTTT
few,TRBJ1-2,TRBV18,TRBD1,CASSPGPTGDGYTF,TGTGCCAGCTCACCAGGTCCGACAGGGGATGGCTACACCTTC
NA,TRBJ1-5,TRBV10-3,NA,CAISEATGFNQPQHF,TGTGCCATCAGTGAGGCTACAGGGTTCAATCAGCCCCAGCATTTT
NA,TRBJ1-2,TRBV7-2,NA,CASMGGGQELNYGYTF,TGTGCCAGCATGGGGGGAGGGCAGGAGCTTAACTATGGCTACACCTTC
NA,TRBJ1-2,TRBV18,TRBD1,CASSPDRDYGYTF,TGTGCCAGCTCACCGGACAGGGACTATGGCTACACCTTC
NA,TRBJ1-2,TRBV7-9,NA,CASSLARGGSYGYTF,TGTGCCAGCAGCTTAGCCAGGGGTGGTAGCTATGGCTACACCTTC
few,TRBJ1-1,TRBV29-1,NA,CSVAGVSEAFF,TGCAGCGTTGCCGGGGTGTCTGAAGCTTTCTTT
few,TRBJ1-1,TRBV29-1,TRBD1,CSAGQGRDTEAFF,TGCAGCGCGGGACAGGGCAGGGACACTGAAGCTTTCTTT
few,TRBJ2-1,TRBV29-1,NA,CSVDQKTYNEQFF,TGCAGCGTCGATCAGAAAACATACAATGAGCAGTTCTTC
few,TRBJ2-3,TRBV15,NA,CATSISSADTQYF,TGTGCCACCAGCATATCTAGCGCAGATACGCAGTATTTT
NA,TRBJ1-1,TRBV30,NA,CAWSRVAMNTEAFF,TGTGCCTGGAGTCGGGTGGCGATGAACACTGAAGCTTTCTTT
few,TRBJ1-5,TRBV6-5,NA,CASRQGNQPQHF,TGTGCCAGCCGCCAGGGGAATCAGCCCCAGCATTTT
NA,TRBJ1-1,TRBV6-5,NA,CASSYGVSKNTEAFF,TGTGCCAGCAGTTACGGGGTCAGTAAGAACACTGAAGCTTTCTTT
few,TRBJ2-1,TRBV30,NA,CAWSVSGTYNEQFF,TGTGCCTGGAGTGTTAGTGGGACATACAATGAGCAGTTCTTC
NA,TRBJ2-1,TRBV2,NA,CASSTEDEQFF,TGTGCCAGCAGTACAGAGGATGAGCAGTTCTTC
NA,TRBJ1-4,TRBV4-3,NA,CASSAIGGDSEKLFF,TGCGCCAGCAGCGCCATAGGGGGGGATAGTGAAAAACTGTTTTTT
NA,TRBJ2-5,TRBV7-2,TRBD2,CASSPSPTSGDGETQYF,TGTGCCAGCAGCCCCTCCCCCACTAGCGGGGATGGTGAGACCCAGTACTTC
few,TRBJ2-1,TRBV25-1,NA,CASSDGAHEQFF,TGTGCCAGCAGTGACGGGGCCCATGAGCAGTTCTTC
few,TRBJ2-7,TRBV2,NA,CASSVLSSIEQYF,TGTGCCAGCAGTGTGCTATCCTCAATTGAGCAGTACTTC
NA,TRBJ2-5,TRBV5-4,NA,CASSLAEGGETQYF,TGTGCCAGCAGCTTGGCCGAGGGGGGAGAGACCCAGTACTTC
NA,TRBJ2-2,TRBV30,NA,CAWRGPKNTGELFF,TGTGCCTGGAGGGGTCCTAAGAACACCGGGGAGCTGTTTTTT
NA,TRBJ2-5,TRBV20-1,NA,CSARQGETQYF,TGCAGTGCTAGACAGGGAGAGACCCAGTACTTC
few,TRBJ2-2,TRBV30,NA,CAWIGERGAGELFF,TGTGCCTGGATCGGTGAAAGGGGGGCAGGGGAGCTGTTTTTT